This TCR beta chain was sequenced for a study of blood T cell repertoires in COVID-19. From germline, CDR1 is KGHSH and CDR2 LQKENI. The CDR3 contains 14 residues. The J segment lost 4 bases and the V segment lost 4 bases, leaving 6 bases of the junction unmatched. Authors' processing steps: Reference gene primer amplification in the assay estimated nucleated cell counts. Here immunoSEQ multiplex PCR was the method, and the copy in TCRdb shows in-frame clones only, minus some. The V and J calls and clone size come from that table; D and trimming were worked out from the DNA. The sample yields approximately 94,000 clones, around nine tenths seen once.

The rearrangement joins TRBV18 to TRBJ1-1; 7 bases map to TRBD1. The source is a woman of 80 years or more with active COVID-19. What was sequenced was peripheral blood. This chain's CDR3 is CASSLSTGPTEAFF. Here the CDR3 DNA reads TGTGCCAGCTCACTGTCGACAGGGCCCACTGAAGCTTTCTTT.